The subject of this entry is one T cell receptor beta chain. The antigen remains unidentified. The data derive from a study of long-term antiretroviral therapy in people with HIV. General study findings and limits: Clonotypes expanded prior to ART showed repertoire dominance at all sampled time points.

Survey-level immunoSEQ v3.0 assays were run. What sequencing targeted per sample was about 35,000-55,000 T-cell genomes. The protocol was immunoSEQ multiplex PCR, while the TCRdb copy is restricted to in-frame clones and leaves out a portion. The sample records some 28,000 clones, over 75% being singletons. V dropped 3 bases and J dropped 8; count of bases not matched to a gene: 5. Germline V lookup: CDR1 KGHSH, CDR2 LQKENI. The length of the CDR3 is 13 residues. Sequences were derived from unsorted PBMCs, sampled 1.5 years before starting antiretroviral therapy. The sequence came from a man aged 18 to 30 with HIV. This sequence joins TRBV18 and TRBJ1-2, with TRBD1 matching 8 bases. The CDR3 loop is CASSPVTGEGYTF. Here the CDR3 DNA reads TGTGCCAGCTCACCCGTGACAGGGGAAGGCTACACCTTC.